This T cell receptor beta chain is drawn from a study of cytomegalovirus exposure and HLA in healthy donors. Trimming removed 6 bases from V and 6 bases from J, with 15 bases in between. Per the germline V gene, CDR1 is MNHNS and CDR2 is SASEGT. The CDR3 extends over 15 amino acids. The study ran its PCR with 60 Vbeta and 13 Jbeta primers. Sequenced by immunoSEQ multiplex PCR; TCRdb stores in-frame clones only, minus some. The sample consists of 130,000 to 150,000 clones, 79% of them appearing once. The V and J genes are TRBV6-1 and TRBJ1-6; D may be TRBD1 (6 bases). The sequenced material came from PBMCs. This receptor was taken from a woman in her forties in good health and CMV-seropositive. CDR3 residues: CASRPPGHINSPLHF. For the CDR3, the DNA is TGTGCCAGCAGGCCGCCGGGACACATTAATTCACCCCTCCACTTT.